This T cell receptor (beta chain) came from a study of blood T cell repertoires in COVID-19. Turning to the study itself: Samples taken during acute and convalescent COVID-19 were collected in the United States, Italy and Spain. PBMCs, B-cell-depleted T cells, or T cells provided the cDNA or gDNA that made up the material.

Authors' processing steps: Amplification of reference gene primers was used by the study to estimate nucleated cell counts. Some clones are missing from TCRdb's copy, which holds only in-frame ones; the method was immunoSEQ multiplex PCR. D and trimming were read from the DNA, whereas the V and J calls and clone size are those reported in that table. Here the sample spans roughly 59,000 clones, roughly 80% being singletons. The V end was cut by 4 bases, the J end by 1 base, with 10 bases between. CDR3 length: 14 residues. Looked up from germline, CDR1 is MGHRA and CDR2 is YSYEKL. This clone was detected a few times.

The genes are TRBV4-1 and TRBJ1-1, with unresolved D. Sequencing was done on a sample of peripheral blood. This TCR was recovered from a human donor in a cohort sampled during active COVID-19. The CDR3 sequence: CASSPGAGNTEAFF. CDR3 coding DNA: TGCGCCAGCAGCCCCGGTGCAGGGAACACTGAAGCTTTCTTT.